Listed below are T cell receptor beta chains from one sample, sequenced in a study of quantifying T cell responses using KT2 cells. MiXCR, applied by TCRdb to the UMI-ligation and nested PCR reads, yields one record per CDR3 protein. The table records fewer than 50,000 distinct CDR3 sequences, approximately 10% of them present only once. Sequencing was carried out using PBMCs spiked with cells of the T cell clone KT2. Receptors originate from a human donor. Each CDR3 is given with its conserved first and last residue. Each record gives: D gene, J gene, clone size, V gene, CDR3 DNA, CDR3 protein. The D gene is left open where the match is weak. Clone size is given for some rows only: seen once, a few or many times, or a class if the clone is expanded.

d_call: .; j_call: TRBJ2-3; clone_size: few; v_call: TRBV6-6; cdr3_nt: TGTGCCAGCAGCCTACGACAGGTTCAATCGGGAGGTACGCAGTATTTT; cdr3_aa: CASSLRQVQSGGTQYF
d_call: TRBD1; j_call: TRBJ1-6; clone_size: many; v_call: TRBV11-2; cdr3_nt: TGTGCCAGCAGCTCCCTCACCGGGACAGGGAGTTCACCCCTCCACTTT; cdr3_aa: CASSSLTGTGSSPLHF
d_call: TRBD2; j_call: TRBJ2-3; clone_size: .; v_call: TRBV7-2; cdr3_nt: TGTGCCAGCAGCCCCGGAGCTAGCGGGAGGTCAGATACGCAGTATTTT; cdr3_aa: CASSPGASGRSDTQYF
d_call: .; j_call: TRBJ2-5; clone_size: few; v_call: TRBV18; cdr3_nt: TGTGCCAGCTCACCACCTTCCACACAAGAGACCCAGTACTTC; cdr3_aa: CASSPPSTQETQYF
d_call: .; j_call: TRBJ1-3; clone_size: .; v_call: TRBV20-1; cdr3_nt: TGCAGTGCTAGGTCCTTACAGGGATCCGGAAACACCATATATTTT; cdr3_aa: CSARSLQGSGNTIYF
d_call: .; j_call: TRBJ2-5; clone_size: many; v_call: TRBV25-1; cdr3_nt: TGTGCCAGCAGTGAATTGAGTTTCGGGAAAGAGACCCAGTACTTC; cdr3_aa: CASSELSFGKETQYF
d_call: .; j_call: TRBJ2-7; clone_size: .; v_call: TRBV27; cdr3_nt: TGTGCCAGCAGCGGAGGGGGTTTCTCCTACGAGCAGTACTTC; cdr3_aa: CASSGGGFSYEQYF
d_call: TRBD1; j_call: TRBJ1-6; clone_size: few; v_call: TRBV10-3; cdr3_nt: TGTGCCATCAGTGAAAACCCGGGACAGGGTTATAATTCACCCCTCCACTTT; cdr3_aa: CAISENPGQGYNSPLHF
d_call: .; j_call: TRBJ2-5; clone_size: few; v_call: TRBV3-1; cdr3_nt: TGTGCCAGCAGCCGGACAGTTCGGCAAGAGACCCAGTACTTC; cdr3_aa: CASSRTVRQETQYF
d_call: .; j_call: TRBJ1-1; clone_size: few; v_call: TRBV4-1; cdr3_nt: TGCGCCAGCAGCCAAGGTCGAGGGTATGGGAACACTGAAGCTTTCTTT; cdr3_aa: CASSQGRGYGNTEAFF
d_call: TRBD2; j_call: TRBJ2-5; clone_size: .; v_call: TRBV4-2; cdr3_nt: TGTGCCAGCATCCAAGATGACGCGGGAGTGGCCCAGTACTTC; cdr3_aa: CASIQDDAGVAQYF
d_call: .; j_call: TRBJ1-6; clone_size: few; v_call: TRBV15; cdr3_nt: TGTGCCACCAGCAGAGATAACCGTAATTCACCCCTCCACTTT; cdr3_aa: CATSRDNRNSPLHF
d_call: .; j_call: TRBJ2-5; clone_size: .; v_call: TRBV12-3/TRBV12-4; cdr3_nt: TGTGCCAGCAGTGATTCGGACAGAGATGCAATTAAACAGTACTTC; cdr3_aa: CASSDSDRDAIKQYF
d_call: .; j_call: TRBJ2-1; clone_size: few; v_call: TRBV3-1; cdr3_nt: TGTGCCAGCAGGTGGAACAACAATGAGCAGTTCTTC; cdr3_aa: CASRWNNNEQFF
d_call: .; j_call: TRBJ1-6; clone_size: few; v_call: TRBV5-1; cdr3_nt: TGCGCCAGCCAGAGGGAAACAGACTCTTCACCCCTCCACTTT; cdr3_aa: CASQRETDSSPLHF
d_call: .; j_call: TRBJ2-6; clone_size: many; v_call: TRBV6-4; cdr3_nt: TGTGCCAGCAGCGACTTCTCTGGGGCCAACGTCCTGACTTTC; cdr3_aa: CASSDFSGANVLTF
d_call: .; j_call: TRBJ1-4; clone_size: few; v_call: TRBV4-1; cdr3_nt: TGCGCCAGCAGCCAAGTGGGGAAGGATGAAAAACTGTTTTTT; cdr3_aa: CASSQVGKDEKLFF
d_call: .; j_call: TRBJ1-1; clone_size: many; v_call: TRBV10-2; cdr3_nt: TGCGCCAGCAGACCCCTACTGGGTGTCAGGACTGAAGCTTTCTTT; cdr3_aa: CASRPLLGVRTEAFF
d_call: .; j_call: TRBJ2-3; clone_size: many; v_call: TRBV12-3/TRBV12-4; cdr3_nt: TGTGCCAGCAGTTTAGGTGCGGGGGCCGGCACAGATACGCAGTATTTT; cdr3_aa: CASSLGAGAGTDTQYF
d_call: .; j_call: TRBJ1-2; clone_size: .; v_call: TRBV7-2; cdr3_nt: .; cdr3_aa: CASSLVGQGAPSF
d_call: .; j_call: TRBJ2-1; clone_size: .; v_call: TRBV11-2; cdr3_nt: TGTGCCAGCAGGAGCGACAGGAGCTCCTACAATGAGCAGTTCTTC; cdr3_aa: CASRSDRSSYNEQFF
d_call: .; j_call: TRBJ2-5; clone_size: .; v_call: TRBV3-1; cdr3_nt: TGTGCCAGCAGCCCTACCGAAGAGACCCAGTACTTC; cdr3_aa: CASSPTEETQYF
d_call: .; j_call: TRBJ2-5; clone_size: many; v_call: TRBV29-1; cdr3_nt: TGCAGCGTTGGCCCTGGGGGCGCAGGGGTAGAGACCCAGTACTTC; cdr3_aa: CSVGPGGAGVETQYF
d_call: .; j_call: TRBJ2-1; clone_size: .; v_call: TRBV24-1; cdr3_nt: TGTGCCACCAGTGAATACGGGACAGAGCAGTTCTTC; cdr3_aa: CATSEYGTEQFF
d_call: TRBD1; j_call: TRBJ1-2; clone_size: .; v_call: TRBV12-3/TRBV12-4; cdr3_nt: TGTGCCAGCAGTTTCGGGACAGCAAGGTCCTATGGCTACACCTTC; cdr3_aa: CASSFGTARSYGYTF
d_call: .; j_call: TRBJ2-4; clone_size: .; v_call: TRBV20-1; cdr3_nt: TGCAGTGCTAGAGATGGGGGTTTGGACATTCAGTACTTC; cdr3_aa: CSARDGGLDIQYF
d_call: .; j_call: TRBJ2-5; clone_size: many; v_call: TRBV20-1; cdr3_nt: TGCAGTGCTACCAAAGGGGGAGAGACCCAGTACTTC; cdr3_aa: CSATKGGETQYF
d_call: TRBD1; j_call: TRBJ2-3; clone_size: .; v_call: TRBV18; cdr3_nt: TGTGCCAGCTCACGGACAGGGGTTAACACAGATACGCAGTATTTT; cdr3_aa: CASSRTGVNTDTQYF
d_call: .; j_call: TRBJ2-7; clone_size: many; v_call: TRBV6-5; cdr3_nt: TGTGCCAGCAGCCATAGGGGGGATTACGAGCAGTACTTC; cdr3_aa: CASSHRGDYEQYF
d_call: TRBD2; j_call: TRBJ2-7; clone_size: few; v_call: TRBV12-3/TRBV12-4; cdr3_nt: TGTGCCAGCAGCCCTAGCGGGAGAAGGTACGAGCAGTACTTC; cdr3_aa: CASSPSGRRYEQYF
d_call: TRBD1; j_call: TRBJ1-2; clone_size: .; v_call: TRBV29-1; cdr3_nt: TGCAGCGGTGAAATCTACAGGGGCGGCTACACCTTC; cdr3_aa: CSGEIYRGGYTF
d_call: .; j_call: TRBJ1-6; clone_size: once; v_call: TRBV6-9; cdr3_nt: TGTGCCAGCAGATCTATCCGGACAGAAAGCTCCTATAATTCACCCCTCCACTTT; cdr3_aa: CASRSIRTESSYNSPLHF
d_call: .; j_call: TRBJ2-4; clone_size: .; v_call: TRBV7-9; cdr3_nt: TGTGCCAGCAGCCCCAAGACAAGAATAGCCAAAAACATTCAGTACTTC; cdr3_aa: CASSPKTRIAKNIQYF
d_call: .; j_call: TRBJ2-1; clone_size: few; v_call: TRBV7-8; cdr3_nt: TGTGCCAGCAGCTTTGGAGGGGCCCAGAATGAGCAGTTCTTC; cdr3_aa: CASSFGGAQNEQFF
d_call: .; j_call: TRBJ1-5; clone_size: few; v_call: TRBV20-1; cdr3_nt: TGCAGTGCTAGGTCAGGGGAGTATAGCAATCAGCCCCAGCATTTT; cdr3_aa: CSARSGEYSNQPQHF
d_call: .; j_call: TRBJ1-5; clone_size: .; v_call: TRBV12-3/TRBV12-4; cdr3_nt: TGTGCCAGCACCCTGAGCAGTCTCCGGGCCGGGGGCTCAGGCAATCAGCCCCAGCATTTT; cdr3_aa: CASTLSSLRAGGSGNQPQHF
d_call: .; j_call: TRBJ2-3; clone_size: .; v_call: TRBV12-3/TRBV12-4; cdr3_nt: TGTGCCAGCAGTTTAGCGAAGAAGACAGATACGCAGTATTTT; cdr3_aa: CASSLAKKTDTQYF
d_call: TRBD2; j_call: TRBJ2-7; clone_size: many; v_call: TRBV20-1; cdr3_nt: TGCAGTGCGACTAGCGGGAGGGCCTCCCACGAGCAGTACTTC; cdr3_aa: CSATSGRASHEQYF
d_call: .; j_call: TRBJ1-1; clone_size: many; v_call: TRBV7-2; cdr3_nt: TGTGCCAGCAGCTTATCGAGGCCCCCCACTGAAGCTTTCTTT; cdr3_aa: CASSLSRPPTEAFF
d_call: .; j_call: TRBJ2-1; clone_size: few; v_call: TRBV29-1; cdr3_nt: TGCAGCGTTGGAGACCAGGGAAACCATGAGCAGTTCTTC; cdr3_aa: CSVGDQGNHEQFF
d_call: TRBD1; j_call: TRBJ2-1; clone_size: many; v_call: TRBV20-1; cdr3_nt: TGCAGTGCTGTCGACGGGGGGACAGGGGACAATGAGCAGTTCTTC; cdr3_aa: CSAVDGGTGDNEQFF
d_call: TRBD1; j_call: TRBJ1-4; clone_size: few; v_call: TRBV4-1; cdr3_nt: TGCGCCAGCAGCCAAGTCCCCGGACAGGGGGGGACTAATGAAAAACTGTTTTTT; cdr3_aa: CASSQVPGQGGTNEKLFF
d_call: .; j_call: TRBJ2-1; clone_size: many; v_call: TRBV7-6; cdr3_nt: TGTGCCAGCAGCTTACAGGGCGCTGGAATGTACAATGAGCAGTTCTTC; cdr3_aa: CASSLQGAGMYNEQFF
d_call: .; j_call: TRBJ1-2; clone_size: .; v_call: TRBV12-3/TRBV12-4; cdr3_nt: TGTGCCAGCAGTTTATTTCTGGTGGCAAGAGAACCAGAGGGCTACACCTTC; cdr3_aa: CASSLFLVAREPEGYTF
d_call: .; j_call: TRBJ1-2; clone_size: .; v_call: TRBV14; cdr3_nt: TGTGCCAGCGGGCAGTCATCGGGGGCCTACACCTTC; cdr3_aa: CASGQSSGAYTF
d_call: TRBD2; j_call: TRBJ2-3; clone_size: few; v_call: TRBV5-1; cdr3_nt: TGCGCCAGCAGCTTAGGGCGGGGGGGCCGAGCAGATACGCAGTATTTT; cdr3_aa: CASSLGRGGRADTQYF